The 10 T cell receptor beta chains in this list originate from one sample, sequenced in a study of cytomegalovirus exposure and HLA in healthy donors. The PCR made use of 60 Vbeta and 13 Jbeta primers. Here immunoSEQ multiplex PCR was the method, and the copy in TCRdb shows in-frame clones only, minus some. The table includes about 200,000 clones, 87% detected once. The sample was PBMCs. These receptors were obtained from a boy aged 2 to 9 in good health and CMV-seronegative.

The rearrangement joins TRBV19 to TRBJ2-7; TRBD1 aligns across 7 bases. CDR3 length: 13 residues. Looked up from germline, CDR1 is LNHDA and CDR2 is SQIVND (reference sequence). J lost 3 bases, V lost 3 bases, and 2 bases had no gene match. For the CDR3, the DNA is TGTGCCAGTAGTATCCGGGACAGCTACGAGCAGTACTTC. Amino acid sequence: CASSIRDSYEQYF.

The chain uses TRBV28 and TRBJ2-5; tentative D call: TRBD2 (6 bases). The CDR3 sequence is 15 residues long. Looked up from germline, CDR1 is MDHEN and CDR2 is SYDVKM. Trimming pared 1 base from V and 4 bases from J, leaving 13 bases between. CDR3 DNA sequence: TGTGCCAGCAGTTTATTGGACACCGGGGGAGAGACCCAGTACTTC. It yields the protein CASSLLDTGGETQYF.

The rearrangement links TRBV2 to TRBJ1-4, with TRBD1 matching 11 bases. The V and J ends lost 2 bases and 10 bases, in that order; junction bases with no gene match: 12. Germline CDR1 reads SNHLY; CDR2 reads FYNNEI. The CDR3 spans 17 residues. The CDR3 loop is CASSESGWTGGSGKLFF. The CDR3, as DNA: TGTGCCAGCAGTGAATCGGGATGGACAGGGGGCTCGGGAAAACTGTTTTTT. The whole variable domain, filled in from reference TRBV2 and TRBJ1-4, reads EPEVTQTPSHQVTQMGQEVILRCVPISNHLYFYWYRQILGQKVEFLVSFYNNEISEKSEIFDDQFSVERPDGSNFTLKIRSTKLEDSAMYFCASSESGWTGGSGKLFFGSGTQLSVL.

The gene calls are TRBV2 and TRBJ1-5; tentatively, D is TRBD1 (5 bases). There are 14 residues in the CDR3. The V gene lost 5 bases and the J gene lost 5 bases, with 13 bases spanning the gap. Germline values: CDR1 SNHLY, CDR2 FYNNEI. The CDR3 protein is CASSTEGRDQPQHF. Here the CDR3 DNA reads TGTGCCAGCAGTACCGAGGGGAGGGATCAGCCCCAGCATTTT.

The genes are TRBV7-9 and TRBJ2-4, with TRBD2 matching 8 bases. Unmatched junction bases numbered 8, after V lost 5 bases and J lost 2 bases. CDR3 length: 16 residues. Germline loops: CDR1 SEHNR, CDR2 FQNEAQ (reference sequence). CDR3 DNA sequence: TGTGCCAGCAGCCCTCGGGGGGGGACACCCAAAAACATTCAGTACTTC. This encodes CASSPRGGTPKNIQYF.

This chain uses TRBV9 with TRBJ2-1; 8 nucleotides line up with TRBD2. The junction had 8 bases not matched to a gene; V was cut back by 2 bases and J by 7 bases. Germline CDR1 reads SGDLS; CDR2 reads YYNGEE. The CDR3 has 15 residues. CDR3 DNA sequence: TGTGCCAGCAGCGTCGGTCGGGGGGGCCGAAATGAGCAGTTCTTC. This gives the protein CASSVGRGGRNEQFF. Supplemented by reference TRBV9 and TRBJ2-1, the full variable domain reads DSGVTQTPKHLITATGQRVTLRCSPRSGDLSVYWYQQSLDQGLQFLIQYYNGEERAKGNILERFSAQQFPDLHSELNLSSLELGDSALYFCASSVGRGGRNEQFFGPGTRLTVL.

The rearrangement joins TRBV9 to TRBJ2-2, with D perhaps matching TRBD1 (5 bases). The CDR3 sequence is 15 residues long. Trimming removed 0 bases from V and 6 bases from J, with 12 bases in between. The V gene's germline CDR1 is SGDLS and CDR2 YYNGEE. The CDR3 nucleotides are TGTGCCAGCAGCGTAGGGGTGCAGGGTCCCGGGGAGCTGTTTTTT. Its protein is CASSVGVQGPGELFF.

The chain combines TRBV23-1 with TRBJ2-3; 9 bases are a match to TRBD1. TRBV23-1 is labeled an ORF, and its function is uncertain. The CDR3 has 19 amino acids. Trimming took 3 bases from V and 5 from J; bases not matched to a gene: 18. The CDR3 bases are TGCGCCAGCAGTCACCTTACGTGTTGGGACAGGGAGAAGGTAGATACGCAGTATTTT. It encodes CASSHLTCWDREKVDTQYF.

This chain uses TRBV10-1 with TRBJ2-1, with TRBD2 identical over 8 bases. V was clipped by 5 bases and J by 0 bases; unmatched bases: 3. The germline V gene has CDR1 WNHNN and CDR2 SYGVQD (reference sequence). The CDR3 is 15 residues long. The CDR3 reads CASSSGGSSYNEQFF. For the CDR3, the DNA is TGCGCCAGCAGTAGCGGGGGTAGCTCCTACAATGAGCAGTTCTTC.

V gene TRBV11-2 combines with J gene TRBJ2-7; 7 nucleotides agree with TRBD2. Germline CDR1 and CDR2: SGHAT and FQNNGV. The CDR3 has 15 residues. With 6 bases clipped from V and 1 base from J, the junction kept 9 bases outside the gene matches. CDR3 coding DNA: TGTGCCAGCAGGACCTGGGGAGGGAAGTCCTACGAGCAGTACTTC. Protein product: CASRTWGGKSYEQYF. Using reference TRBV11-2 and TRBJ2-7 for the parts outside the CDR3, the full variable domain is EAGVAQSPRYKIIEKRQSVAFWCNPISGHATLYWYQQILGQGPKLLIQFQNNGVVDDSQLPKDRFSAERLKGVDSTLKIQPAKLEDSAVYLCASRTWGGKSYEQYFGPGTRLTVT.